These T cell receptor beta chains were read from a single sample in a study of spatial heterogeneity in lung cancer. TCRdb reprocessed the 5' RACE reads via MiXCR and lists one record per CDR3 protein. Of under 50,000 distinct CDR3 sequences detected, around 5.2% appear once; the ten largest clones hold around 25%. Source: PBMCs, taken at surgery. These receptors came from a female donor with early-stage non-small cell lung cancer. CDR3s include the opening cysteine and the closing phenylalanine or tryptophan. D genes are given only for firm matches. Clone size appears in some rows only: once, few, many, or a class for an expanded clone.

TRBJ1-4,-,-,TRBV5-6,CASSLSVGKLFF,TGTGCCAGCAGCTTGAGCGTTGGAAAACTGTTTTTT
TRBJ2-3,-,-,TRBV30,CAWSVNGARTDTQYF,TGTGCCTGGAGTGTAAACGGGGCGAGAACAGATACGCAGTATTTT
TRBJ2-1,many,-,TRBV7-2,CASSSRSGDEQFF,TGTGCCAGCAGCTCGCGATCTGGAGATGAGCAGTTCTTC
TRBJ1-1,many,TRBD1,TRBV20-1,CSARVRGRGDTEAFF,TGCAGTGCTAGAGTTCGCGGCAGGGGGGACACTGAAGCTTTCTTT
TRBJ2-3,many,-,TRBV4-1,CASRWAPDTDTQYF,TGCGCCAGCAGATGGGCGCCGGACACAGATACGCAGTATTTT
TRBJ2-1,many,TRBD1,TRBV28,CASSNEMGQNEQFF,TGTGCCAGCAGCAATGAGATGGGACAGAATGAGCAGTTCTTC
TRBJ2-7,-,-,TRBV5-4,CASSLGPNSYEQYF,TGTGCCAGCAGCTTGGGCCCGAACTCCTACGAGCAGTACTTC
TRBJ1-2,-,-,TRBV4-1,CASSQGGSYGYTF,TGCGCCAGCAGCCAAGGCGGTAGCTATGGCTACACCTTC
TRBJ1-1,few,TRBD1,TRBV5-1,CASSGDRGLNTEAFF,TGCGCCAGCAGCGGGGACAGGGGGCTTAACACTGAAGCTTTCTTT
TRBJ1-4,many,-,TRBV10-3,CASGGQPEKLFF,TGTGCCAGCGGAGGGCAGCCAGAAAAACTGTTTTTT
TRBJ2-3,few,-,TRBV4-3,CASSLALPLRTQYF,TGCGCCAGCAGCTTAGCTTTACCCCTGCGTACGCAGTATTTT
TRBJ1-1,few,TRBD1,TRBV25-1,CASSDLTGGGFQAFF,TGTGCCAGCAGTGATCTGACAGGGGGAGGATTCCAAGCTTTCTTT
TRBJ2-7,many,-,TRBV7-8,CASSLGTANYEQYF,TGTGCCAGCAGCTTAGGGACAGCGAACTACGAGCAGTACTTC
TRBJ1-4,-,-,TRBV6-5,CASSYSGPLNEKLFF,TGTGCCAGCAGTTACTCAGGGCCGCTTAATGAAAAACTGTTTTTT
TRBJ2-3,many,-,TRBV11-2,CASSSGADTQYF,TGTGCCAGCAGCTCAGGGGCGGATACGCAGTATTTT
TRBJ2-5,many,-,TRBV20-1,CSAWNVQETQYF,TGCAGTGCTTGGAACGTACAAGAGACCCAGTACTTC
TRBJ1-2,few,TRBD1,TRBV5-4,CASSGGTGSTGYTF,TGTGCCAGCAGCGGCGGGACAGGTTCGACCGGCTACACCTTC
TRBJ2-4,many,-,TRBV7-2,CASSFQNIQYF,TGTGCCAGCAGCTTCCAAAACATTCAGTACTTC
TRBJ2-3,few,TRBD2,TRBV13,CASSLDGLAGDTQYF,TGTGCCAGCAGCTTAGATGGACTAGCCGGAGATACGCAGTATTTT
TRBJ1-4,many,-,TRBV5-8,CASSFKGGIPNEKLFF,TGTGCCAGCAGCTTTAAGGGGGGAATCCCTAATGAAAAACTGTTTTTT
TRBJ1-2,medium-sized,TRBD1,TRBV5-4,CASSLRGQGNYGYTF,TGTGCCAGCAGTCTCCGGGGACAGGGGAACTATGGCTACACCTTC
TRBJ1-6,many,-,TRBV6-1,CASSDAQGSPLHF,TGTGCCAGCAGTGACGCGCAGGGCTCACCCCTCCACTTT
TRBJ1-2,many,-,TRBV24-1,CATSETGANYGYTF,TGTGCCACCAGTGAAACGGGAGCTAACTATGGCTACACCTTC
TRBJ1-2,many,-,TRBV7-8,CASSPPGAPYGYTF,TGTGCCAGCAGCCCACCTGGGGCACCTTATGGCTACACCTTC
TRBJ2-7,many,-,TRBV10-3,CAISRDNEQYF,TGTGCCATTTCCCGGGACAACGAGCAGTACTTC
TRBJ1-2,many,TRBD1,TRBV20-1,CSARDAGTGRTKDYGYTF,TGCAGTGCTAGAGATGCCGGGACAGGCCGTACAAAGGACTATGGCTACACCTTC
TRBJ2-5,many,TRBD1,TRBV9,CASSSGTGVDQYF,TGTGCCAGCAGCTCTGGGACAGGGGTGGACCAGTACTTC
TRBJ1-2,many,-,TRBV30,CAWKSANYGYTF,TGTGCCTGGAAGTCTGCTAACTATGGCTACACCTTC
TRBJ2-5,many,-,TRBV5-1,CASSLGRGNQETQYF,TGCGCCAGCAGTCTCGGCCGGGGGAACCAAGAGACCCAGTACTTC
TRBJ2-3,many,TRBD1,TRBV20-1,CSAGRQGPADTQYF,TGCAGTGCTGGAAGACAGGGGCCCGCAGATACGCAGTATTTT
TRBJ2-5,-,-,TRBV5-1,CASRFQETQYF,TGCGCCAGCAGATTCCAAGAGACCCAGTACTTC
TRBJ2-4,many,-,TRBV4-2,CASSQDLQNIQYF,TGTGCCAGCAGCCAAGATCTACAAAACATTCAGTACTTC
TRBJ1-2,few,TRBD1,TRBV3-1,CASREMGQNYGYTF,TGTGCCAGCAGAGAGATGGGACAGAACTATGGCTACACCTTC
TRBJ1-1,few,-,TRBV19,CASSMRGGTEAFF,TGTGCCAGTAGTATGAGGGGAGGCACTGAAGCTTTCTTT
TRBJ1-1,many,-,TRBV30,CAWSTGQANTEAFF,TGTGCCTGGAGTACGGGACAAGCGAACACTGAAGCTTTCTTT
TRBJ2-3,many,TRBD2,TRBV10-3,CAISGRGSTDTQYF,TGTGCCATCAGTGGGCGGGGGAGCACAGATACGCAGTATTTT
TRBJ2-7,many,TRBD1,TRBV29-1,CSVLTGPYEQYF,TGCAGCGTCTTGACAGGGCCCTACGAGCAGTACTTC
TRBJ2-1,many,-,TRBV28,CASSLGVGEQFF,TGTGCCAGCAGTTTAGGGGTGGGTGAGCAGTTCTTC
TRBJ1-5,many,-,TRBV7-6,CASSPRVNQPQHF,TGTGCCAGCAGCCCACGGGTAAATCAGCCCCAGCATTTT
TRBJ2-5,many,-,TRBV7-8,CASSLGQQTQYF,TGTGCCAGCAGCCTCGGGCAGCAGACCCAGTACTTC
TRBJ2-1,few,TRBD2,TRBV12-3/TRBV12-4,CAGTREGYEQFF,TGTGCCGGCACCAGGGAGGGCTATGAGCAGTTCTTC
TRBJ2-5,many,-,TRBV6-5,CASSYSRSGETQYF,TGTGCCAGCAGTTACTCGAGGTCCGGTGAGACCCAGTACTTC
TRBJ1-2,-,TRBD1,TRBV19,CASSDGQERYTF,TGTGCCAGTAGTGATGGACAGGAGCGCTACACCTTC
TRBJ1-5,many,TRBD1,TRBV2,CASKARGTENQPQHF,TGTGCCAGCAAGGCCAGGGGGACGGAAAATCAGCCCCAGCATTTT
TRBJ2-3,many,-,TRBV19,CASTPTRLSGLDTQYF,TGTGCCAGTACCCCCACCAGGTTATCAGGGTTGGATACGCAGTATTTT
TRBJ1-1,many,TRBD1,TRBV29-1,CSVNRGSTEAFF,TGCAGCGTAAACAGGGGTAGCACTGAAGCTTTCTTT
TRBJ1-2,many,-,TRBV7-2,CASMPGTTYGYTF,TGTGCCAGTATGCCAGGGACAACCTATGGCTACACCTTC
TRBJ2-7,-,-,TRBV5-4,CASSGDYEQYF,TGTGCCAGCAGCGGGGATTACGAGCAGTACTTC
TRBJ2-5,many,-,TRBV5-1,CASSPALGDETQYF,TGCGCCAGCAGCCCGGCCCTGGGGGACGAGACCCAGTACTTC
TRBJ2-3,-,-,TRBV6-2/TRBV6-3,CASSELGDTQYF,TGTGCCAGCAGTGAACTTGGTGATACGCAGTATTTT
TRBJ2-1,many,TRBD1,TRBV28,CASSPRAGGINEQFF,TGTGCCAGCAGTCCGAGGGCAGGGGGTATCAATGAGCAGTTCTTC
TRBJ1-4,many,TRBD1,TRBV5-4,CASSTGTGRKLFF,TGTGCCAGCTCAACCGGGACAGGGCGAAAACTGTTTTTT
TRBJ1-2,-,TRBD1,TRBV18,CASSPRTGGNYGYTF,TGTGCCAGCTCACCACGGACAGGGGGGAACTATGGCTACACCTTC
TRBJ1-3,many,-,TRBV29-1,CSVRRQGGNTIYF,TGCAGCGTTCGTCGCCAGGGGGGAAACACCATATATTTT
TRBJ2-3,-,-,TRBV18,CASSEAAGGDTQYF,TGTGCCAGCTCAGAGGCGGCAGGAGGAGATACGCAGTATTTT